The 12 T cell receptor beta chains in this list originate from one sample, sequenced in a study of blood T cells in healthy people across ages. Primed by a sample-barcoded 5' primer and a J-beta primer mix, a second PCR proceeded for about 7 to 11 cycles. TCRdb re-called the 5' RACE reads with MiXCR, one entry per CDR3 protein. There are more than 1,400,000 distinct CDR3 sequences in the sample; around 39% occur only once, and around 8% lies in the top ten. Sequencing was performed on blood. These receptors all come from a woman aged 18-30 years in good health.

The table lists this clonotype with a few counts. The V gene is TRBV20-1, the J gene TRBJ2-1; TRBD2 might be the D (6 bases). The CDR3 sequence is 15 residues long. Deletions cut 5 bases from V and 2 bases from J, with 16 bases between. The germline V gene has CDR1 DFQATT and CDR2 SNEGSKA (reference sequence). CDR3 in DNA: TGCAGTGCTCCTAATTGGGGGAGGACCTACAATGAGCAGTTCTTC. Translated, it gives CSAPNWGRTYNEQFF.

The sample holds a few counts of this clonotype. The gene calls are TRBV6-4 and TRBJ2-6, with a possible D match to TRBD1 (6 bases). The CDR3 spans 18 residues. CDR1 MRHNA and CDR2 SNTAGT come from the germline V gene. V was shortened by 6 bases and J by 0 bases, with 18 bases between the two germline ends. The CDR3 sequence: CASSRRTAKISGANVLTF. CDR3 DNA sequence: TGTGCCAGCAGCCGCAGGACAGCTAAAATCTCTGGGGCCAACGTCCTGACTTTC.

The chain's CDR3 is CASSQAGTVETQYF. The DNA of the CDR3 is TGTGCCAGCAGCCAAGCCGGGACTGTAGAGACCCAGTACTTC. The chain has TRBV3-1 and TRBJ2-5; TRBD2 might be the D (6 bases). CDR3 length: 14 residues. CDR1 LGHDT and CDR2 YNNKEL come from the germline V gene (reference sequence). Trimming took off 1 base at V and 4 bases at J, with 10 bases between the two ends.

V is TRBV20-1 and J is TRBJ1-1; 7 nucleotides align to TRBD1. With V trimmed by 4 bases and J by 4 bases, 0 bases remained unmatched. The CDR3 is 11 residues long. The germline V gene encodes CDR1 DFQATT and CDR2 SNEGSKA (reference sequence). The DNA of the CDR3 is TGCAGTGCTACAGGGGGCACTGAAGCTTTCTTT. This codes for CSATGGTEAFF.

The rearrangement links TRBV3-1 to TRBJ1-1; D unresolved. This CDR3 spans 16 amino acids. Trimming stripped 2 bases from V and 0 bases from J, with 13 bases between. Germline CDR1 reads LGHDT; CDR2 reads YNNKEL (reference sequence). Here the CDR3 reads CASSQFRSRVNTEAFF. The CDR3 nucleotides read TGTGCCAGCAGCCAATTTAGGTCGAGGGTGAACACTGAAGCTTTCTTT.

In this sample, this clonotype turned up a few times. The V and J genes are TRBV3-1 and TRBJ2-3; tentatively, D is TRBD2 (5 bases). This CDR3 region has 17 residues. From germline, CDR1 is LGHDT and CDR2 YNNKEL (reference sequence). V was shortened by 4 bases and J by 0 bases, with 17 bases between the two germline ends. The CDR3 is CASSPEDWVSSTDTQYF. Here the CDR3 DNA reads TGTGCCAGCAGCCCTGAGGACTGGGTCTCTAGCACAGATACGCAGTATTTT.

This clonotype was seen once. The V gene is TRBV4-1, the J gene TRBJ2-7; D possibly matches TRBD1 or TRBD2 (6 bases each). The length of the CDR3 is 17 residues. From germline, CDR1 is MGHRA and CDR2 YSYEKL. Trimming pared 1 base from V and 3 bases from J, leaving 19 bases between. As DNA, the CDR3 is TGCGCCAGCAGCCAAGTAGGTGGGGGGCACTCTATCTACGAGCAGTACTTC. It yields the protein CASSQVGGGHSIYEQYF.

The genes are TRBV4-1 and TRBJ1-1, with a tentative D call TRBD1 (5 bases). Germline V gene data show CDR1 as MGHRA and CDR2 as YSYEKL. Trimming pared 4 bases from V and 11 bases from J, leaving 14 bases between. The CDR3 is 12 amino acids. CDR3: CASSLREQEAFF. The CDR3 bases are TGCGCCAGCAGCCTAAGGGAACAGGAGGCTTTCTTT.

The chain recombines TRBV20-1 with TRBJ1-5; D is ambiguous. V was pared by 0 bases and J by 0 bases, with 9 bases between. The length of the CDR3 is 15 residues. Germline CDR1 DFQATT, CDR2 SNEGSKA (reference sequence). The CDR3, as DNA: TGCAGTGCTAGAGATAAGCGGGGTAGCAATCAGCCCCAGCATTTT. This encodes CSARDKRGSNQPQHF.

This chain connects TRBV20-1 to TRBJ2-1; D ambiguous. The CDR3 is 14 residues long. Per the germline V gene, CDR1 is DFQATT and CDR2 is SNEGSKA (reference sequence). Trimming shortened V by 4 bases and J by 4 bases, and 14 bases separated the two germline ends. The CDR3 sequence is CSATNTMTYNEQFF. Written as DNA, the CDR3 is TGCAGTGCTACCAATACTATGACTTACAATGAGCAGTTCTTC.

This clonotype was counted a few times. V is TRBV4-1 and J is TRBJ1-4; D is unresolved. Looked up from germline, CDR1 is MGHRA and CDR2 is YSYEKL. V was trimmed by 5 bases and J by 8 bases, leaving 12 bases between them. This CDR3 region has 13 residues. The CDR3 DNA is TGCGCCAGCAGCTCTGGCAGAACCGAAAAACTGTTTTTT. It specifies CASSSGRTEKLFF.

The V and J genes are TRBV7-8 and TRBJ1-5; 7 nucleotides agree with TRBD1. CDR3 size: 15 residues. V dropped 0 bases and J dropped 9; count of bases not matched to a gene: 8. The germline CDR1 and CDR2 sequences are SGHVS and FQNEAQ. CDR3: CASSLAQGGTGPQHF. CDR3 sequence (DNA): TGTGCCAGCAGCTTAGCGCAGGGGGGGACCGGGCCCCAGCATTTT.